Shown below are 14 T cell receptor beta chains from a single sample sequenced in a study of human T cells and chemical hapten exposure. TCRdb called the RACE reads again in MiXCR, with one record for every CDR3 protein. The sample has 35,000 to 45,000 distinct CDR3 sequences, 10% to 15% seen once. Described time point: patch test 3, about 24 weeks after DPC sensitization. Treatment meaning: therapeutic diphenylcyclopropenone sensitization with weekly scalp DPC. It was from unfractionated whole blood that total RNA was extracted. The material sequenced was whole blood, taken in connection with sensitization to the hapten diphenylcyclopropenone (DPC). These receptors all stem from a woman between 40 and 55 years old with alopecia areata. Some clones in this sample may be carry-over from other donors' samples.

The chain's CDR3 is CASSQANYEQYF. CDR3 coding DNA: TGTGCCAGCAGCCAAGCAAACTACGAGCAGTACTTC. The chain carries TRBV4-2 and TRBJ2-7; the D is unclear. The germline CDR1 and CDR2 sequences are LGHNA and YNFKEQ. The CDR3 sequence is 12 residues long. Trimming removed 1 base from V and 3 bases from J, with 4 bases in between.

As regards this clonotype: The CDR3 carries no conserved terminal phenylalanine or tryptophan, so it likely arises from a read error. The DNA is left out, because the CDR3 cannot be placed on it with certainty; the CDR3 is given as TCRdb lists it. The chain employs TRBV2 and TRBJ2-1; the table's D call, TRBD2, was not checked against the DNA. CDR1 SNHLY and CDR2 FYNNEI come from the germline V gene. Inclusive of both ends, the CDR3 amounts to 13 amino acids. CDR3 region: CASSEFSGNIPGT.

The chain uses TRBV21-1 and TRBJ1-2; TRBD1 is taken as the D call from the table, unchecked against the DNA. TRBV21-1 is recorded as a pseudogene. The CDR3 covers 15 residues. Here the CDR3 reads CASSEGRDNNYGYTF. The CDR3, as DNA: TGTGCCAGCAGCGAAGGCCGGGACAACAACTATGGCTACACCTTC.

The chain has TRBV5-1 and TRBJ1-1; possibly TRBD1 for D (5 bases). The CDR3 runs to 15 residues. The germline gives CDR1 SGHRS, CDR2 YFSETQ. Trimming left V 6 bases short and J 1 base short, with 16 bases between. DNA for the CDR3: TGCGCCAGCACCCTCGGCGGGACTCGGAACACTGAAGCTTTCTTT. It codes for CASTLGGTRNTEAFF.

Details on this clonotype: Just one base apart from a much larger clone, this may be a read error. The CDR3 sequence: CASSQDSDTQTDTQYF. The CDR3 nucleotides are TGCGCCAGCAGCCAAGACTCGGACACTCAAACAGATACGCAGTATTTT. The chain is built from TRBV4-3 and TRBJ2-3; D might be TRBD1 (5 bases). This CDR3 comprises 16 residues. CDR1 and CDR2 from the germline V gene are LGHNA and YSLEER. Trimming shortened V by 0 bases and J by 3 bases, and 13 bases separated the two germline ends.

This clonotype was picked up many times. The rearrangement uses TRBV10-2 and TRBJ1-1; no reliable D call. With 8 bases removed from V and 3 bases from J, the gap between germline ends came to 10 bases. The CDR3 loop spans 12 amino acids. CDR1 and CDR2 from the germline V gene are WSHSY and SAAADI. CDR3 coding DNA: TGCGCCAGCGGCAGGTTGGACACTGAAGCTTTCTTT. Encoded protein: CASGRLDTEAFF.

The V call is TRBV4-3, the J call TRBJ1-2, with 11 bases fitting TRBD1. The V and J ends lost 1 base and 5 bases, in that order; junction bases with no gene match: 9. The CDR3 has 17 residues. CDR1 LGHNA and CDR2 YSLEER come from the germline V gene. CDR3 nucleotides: TGCGCCAGCAGCCAAGGTGGACAGGGGGCCCTCGCATATGGCTACACCTTC. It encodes CASSQGGQGALAYGYTF.

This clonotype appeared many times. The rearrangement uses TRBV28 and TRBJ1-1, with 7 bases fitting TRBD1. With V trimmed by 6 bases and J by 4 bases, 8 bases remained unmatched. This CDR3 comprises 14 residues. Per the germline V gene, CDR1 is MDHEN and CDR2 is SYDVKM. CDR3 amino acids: CASSLGQWGTEAFF. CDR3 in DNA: TGTGCCAGCAGCTTGGGACAGTGGGGCACTGAAGCTTTCTTT.

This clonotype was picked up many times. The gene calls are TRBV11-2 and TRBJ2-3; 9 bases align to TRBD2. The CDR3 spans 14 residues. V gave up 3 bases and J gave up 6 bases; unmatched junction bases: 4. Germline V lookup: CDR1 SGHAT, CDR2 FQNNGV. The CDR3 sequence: CASSFGTSLDTQYF. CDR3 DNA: TGTGCCAGCAGCTTCGGGACTAGCTTGGATACGCAGTATTTT.

Here the CDR3 reads CASRPDRGFPHEQYF. For the CDR3, the DNA is TGTGCCAGCAGGCCCGACAGGGGGTTTCCCCACGAGCAGTACTTC. The chain links TRBV2 to TRBJ2-7; 9 bases map to TRBD1. Trimming cost V 6 bases and J 5 bases; bases outside gene matches: 11. The V gene's germline CDR1 is SNHLY and CDR2 FYNNEI. This CDR3 is built from 15 residues.

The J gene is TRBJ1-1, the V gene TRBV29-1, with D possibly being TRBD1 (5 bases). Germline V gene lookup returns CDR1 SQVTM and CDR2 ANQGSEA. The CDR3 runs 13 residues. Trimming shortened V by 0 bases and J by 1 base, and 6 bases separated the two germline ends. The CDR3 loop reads CSVEETENTEAFF. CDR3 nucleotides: TGCAGCGTTGAAGAGACAGAGAACACTGAAGCTTTCTTT.

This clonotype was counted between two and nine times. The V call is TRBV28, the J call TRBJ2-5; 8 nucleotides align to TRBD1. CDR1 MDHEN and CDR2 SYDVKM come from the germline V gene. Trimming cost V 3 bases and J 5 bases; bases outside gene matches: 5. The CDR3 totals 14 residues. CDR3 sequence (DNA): TGTGCCAGCAGTTTTCAGGGGGCGCGTGAGACCCAGTACTTC. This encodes CASSFQGARETQYF.

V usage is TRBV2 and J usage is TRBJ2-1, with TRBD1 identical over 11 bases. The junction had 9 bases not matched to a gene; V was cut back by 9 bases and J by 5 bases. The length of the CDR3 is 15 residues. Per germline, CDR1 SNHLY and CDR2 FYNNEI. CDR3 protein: CASNLGQGGNNEQFF. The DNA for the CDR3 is TGTGCCAGTAACCTGGGACAGGGGGGAAACAATGAGCAGTTCTTC. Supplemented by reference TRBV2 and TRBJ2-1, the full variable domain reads EPEVTQTPSHQVTQMGQEVILRCVPISNHLYFYWYRQILGQKVEFLVSFYNNEISEKSEIFDDQFSVERPDGSNFTLKIRSTKLEDSAMYFCASNLGQGGNNEQFFGPGTRLTVL.

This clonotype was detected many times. The CDR3 DNA sequence: TGCAGCGTTATCGACTCCGGTGGCTACACCTTC. The encoded protein is CSVIDSGGYTF. The rearrangement joins TRBV29-1 to TRBJ1-2; D gene unclear. Trimming took off 5 bases at V and 7 bases at J, with 11 bases between the two ends. The germline V gene encodes CDR1 SQVTM and CDR2 ANQGSEA. CDR3 size: 11 residues.